This T cell receptor beta chain was identified during a study of T cell responses to AZD1222 COVID-19 vaccine. Overall study findings and caveats: Sampling captured repertoires only after the peak T cell response. Nearly half of spike-specific TCRs reportedly target unmutated variant regions.

Sequencing was performed with immunoSEQ multiplex PCR; in TCRdb, only in-frame clones are kept and a portion is missing. The table shows 150,000 to 200,000 clones, with about 90% occurring only once. V was shortened by 1 base and J by 7 bases, with 11 bases between the two germline ends. This CDR3 contains 13 residues. Per the germline V gene, CDR1 is SGHNT and CDR2 is YENEEA. Remarks on this clone: Its antigen is unknown.

Sequenced here: peripheral blood, sampled 28 days after the second AZD1222 dose. The sequence was obtained from an adult who received the AZD1222 COVID-19 vaccine. This chain connects TRBV11-3 to TRBJ2-7, with TRBD2 as a possible D gene (6 bases). CDR3 protein: CASSLASGQEQYF. DNA for the CDR3: TGTGCCAGCAGCTTAGCCAGCGGGCAGGAGCAGTACTTC.